These T cell receptor beta chains were read from a single sample in a study of cytomegalovirus exposure and HLA in healthy donors. The method was immunoSEQ multiplex PCR; TCRdb's version includes in-frame clones alone and lacks a portion of them. The sample contains some 120,000 clones, under 85% of which appear only once. Sample: PBMCs. Receptor source: a woman aged 45-65 years in good health and CMV-seropositive. CDR3s include the opening cysteine and the closing phenylalanine or tryptophan. Fields, in order: clone size, J gene, CDR3 length, D gene, V gene, CDR3 protein, CDR3 DNA. A D gene is named only where the DNA matches it firmly. Size values are once, few and many counts, or a class for expanded clones, and some rows have none.

>NA|TRBJ2-1|13|TRBD1|TRBV9
CASSTTGDGEQFF
TGTGCCAGCAGCACCACAGGGGATGGTGAGCAGTTCTTC
>NA|TRBJ2-1|13|NA|TRBV10-3
CAISELSSDEQFF
TGTGCCATCAGTGAGTTATCATCGGATGAGCAGTTCTTC
>once|TRBJ1-3|13|NA|TRBV30
CAWSVQQRNTIYF
TGTGCCTGGAGTGTACAACAGCGGAACACCATATATTTT
>NA|TRBJ2-5|14|TRBD2|TRBV15
CATSSREGNWAQYF
TGTGCCACCAGCAGCCGGGAGGGAAATTGGGCCCAGTACTTC
>few|TRBJ2-5|15|NA|TRBV19
CASKSRPQVGETQYF
TGTGCCAGCAAATCTCGACCCCAGGTGGGAGAGACCCAGTACTTC
>NA|TRBJ1-1|14|TRBD1|TRBV5-4
CASSVGQGAGEAFF
TGTGCCAGCAGCGTAGGACAGGGGGCGGGTGAAGCTTTCTTT
>NA|TRBJ1-5|16|NA|TRBV30
CAWTEQGGWSNQPQHF
TGTGCCTGGACCGAGCAGGGCGGTTGGAGCAATCAGCCCCAGCATTTT
>NA|TRBJ2-5|15|TRBD2|TRBV4-2
CASSQDFAGEETQYF
TGTGCCAGCAGCCAAGACTTTGCGGGAGAAGAGACCCAGTACTTC
>NA|TRBJ2-2|14|TRBD2|TRBV6-4
CASSPQGLAGELFF
TGTGCCAGCAGCCCCCAGGGACTAGCCGGGGAGCTGTTTTTT
>few|TRBJ1-5|15|NA|TRBV19
CASSPSTGPGQPQHF
TGTGCCAGTAGTCCATCCACCGGCCCGGGGCAGCCCCAGCATTTT
>NA|TRBJ2-7|14|TRBD2|TRBV6-1
CASSGTRLIDEQYF
TGTGCCAGCAGTGGGACTAGATTAATTGACGAGCAGTACTTC
>NA|TRBJ1-3|13|NA|TRBV9
CASSVDLGNTIYF
TGTGCCAGCAGCGTAGATCTTGGAAACACCATATATTTT
>once|TRBJ2-7|15|TRBD2|TRBV30
CAWSVMGLAGYEQYF
TGTGCCTGGAGTGTAATGGGACTAGCGGGTTACGAGCAGTACTTC
>NA|TRBJ1-2|11|TRBD1|TRBV30
CAWEGASGYTF
TGTGCCTGGGAGGGGGCGTCCGGCTACACCTTC
>few|TRBJ1-2|15|TRBD1|TRBV6-5
CASIPQGGSNYGYTF
TGTGCCAGCATCCCACAGGGGGGATCTAACTATGGCTACACCTTC
>NA|TRBJ1-1|17|NA|TRBV4-2
CASSQVNPQSSKAEAFF
TGTGCCAGCAGCCAAGTTAATCCTCAATCTAGTAAGGCTGAAGCTTTCTTT
>NA|TRBJ1-2|15|NA|TRBV7-9
CASSPPDNSNYGYTF
TGTGCCAGCAGCCCCCCGGACAACTCTAACTATGGCTACACCTTC
>NA|TRBJ2-7|15|TRBD1|TRBV6-5
CASSSPTGGNYEQYF
TGTGCCAGTTCGAGTCCGACAGGGGGCAACTACGAGCAGTACTTC
>NA|TRBJ2-3|16|TRBD1|TRBV4-1
CASSQEAGGNSDTQYF
TGCGCCAGCAGCCAAGAGGCAGGGGGTAACTCAGATACGCAGTATTTT
>NA|TRBJ2-2|16|TRBD1|TRBV5-1
CASKWTGGADTGELFF
TGCGCCAGTAAATGGACAGGGGGCGCCGACACCGGGGAGCTGTTTTTT
>NA|TRBJ2-1|11|NA|TRBV5-8
CASLDWNEQFF
TGTGCCAGTTTGGACTGGAATGAGCAGTTCTTC
>NA|TRBJ1-1|13|NA|TRBV6-5
CASSYEGRTEAFF
TGTGCCAGCAGTTACGAGGGGAGGACTGAAGCTTTCTTT